This is a list of T cell receptor beta chains from one sample in a study of blood T cell repertoires in COVID-19. TCRdb's copy holds only in-frame clones and misses some; the assay was immunoSEQ multiplex PCR. The table lists 130,000 to 150,000 clones, about nine tenths of them singletons. The sample was PBMCs or T cells enriched from blood (not recorded which). These TCRs come from a woman between 40 and 50 years old who had been exposed to COVID-19. The CDR3 runs from the conserved cysteine through the conserved F or W. D genes are given only for firm matches. A clone size is listed for some rows: how often the clone was seen (once, few, many), or a class if it is expanded.

>10|.|TRBJ2-3|TRBV6-5|.
CASGRRTQYF
TGTGCCAGCGGGAGACGGACGCAGTATTTT
>15|.|TRBJ1-1|TRBV19|.
CASITRGGQNTEAFF
TGTGCCAGTATTACCCGCGGAGGGCAGAACACTGAAGCTTTCTTT
>19|.|TRBJ2-3|TRBV5-4|.
CASSSPGRGANWYTDTQYF
TGTGCCAGCAGCTCCCCTGGACGGGGGGCCAACTGGTACACAGATACGCAGTATTTT
>16|.|TRBJ1-6|TRBV5-1|few
CASSLASSSYNSPLHF
TGCGCCAGCAGCTTGGCTTCGAGCTCCTATAATTCACCCCTCCACTTT
>17|.|TRBJ1-3|TRBV7-8|.
CASSLGSTGGSGNTIYF
TGTGCCAGCAGCTTAGGTTCTACTGGCGGCTCTGGAAACACCATATATTTT
>11|.|TRBJ1-4|TRBV29-1|.
CSVVVGEKLFF
TGCAGCGTTGTGGTCGGTGAAAAACTGTTTTTT
>17|.|TRBJ2-7|TRBV4-3|.
CASSQDVTGYSSYEQYF
TGCGCCAGCAGCCAAGATGTAACAGGGTACAGCTCCTACGAGCAGTACTTC
>18|.|TRBJ2-1|TRBV18|.
CASSPRSTAGSSYNEQFF
TGTGCCAGCTCACCAAGGTCTACCGCGGGGAGCTCCTACAATGAGCAGTTCTTC
>17|.|TRBJ1-5|TRBV2|.
CASSEFPGGTRHQPQHF
TGTGCCAGCAGTGAATTCCCGGGAGGGACGCGCCATCAGCCCCAGCATTTT
>17|TRBD2|TRBJ2-2|TRBV18|.
CASSPRSGGASTGELFF
TGTGCCAGCTCACCACGAAGCGGGGGGGCCTCTACCGGGGAGCTGTTTTTT
>17|.|TRBJ1-5|TRBV7-9|few
CASSSNRGSREGQPQHF
TGTGCCAGCAGCTCCAATAGGGGATCCCGAGAAGGTCAGCCCCAGCATTTT
>13|.|TRBJ1-4|TRBV7-2|.
CASSRDKNEKLFF
TGTGCCAGCAGCCGGGACAAGAATGAAAAACTGTTTTTT
>11|TRBD1|TRBJ1-1|TRBV2|.
CARRTGEITFF
TGTGCCAGGAGGACAGGGGAAATAACTTTCTTT
>13|TRBD1|TRBJ1-2|TRBV6-4|.
CASSPGQGSGYTF
TGTGCCAGCAGTCCGGGACAGGGGTCCGGCTACACCTTC
>15|.|TRBJ1-4|TRBV5-6|.
CASSLIKGLNEKLFF
TGTGCCAGCAGCTTAATAAAGGGGCTAAATGAAAAACTGTTTTTT
>15|TRBD1|TRBJ2-2|TRBV29-1|once
CSVEDRTGNTGELFF
TGCAGCGTTGAAGATCGGACAGGGAACACCGGGGAGCTGTTTTTT
>15|TRBD2|TRBJ2-3|TRBV2|.
CASSEVLAGGDTQYF
TGTGCCAGCAGTGAAGTCCTAGCGGGGGGGGATACGCAGTATTTT